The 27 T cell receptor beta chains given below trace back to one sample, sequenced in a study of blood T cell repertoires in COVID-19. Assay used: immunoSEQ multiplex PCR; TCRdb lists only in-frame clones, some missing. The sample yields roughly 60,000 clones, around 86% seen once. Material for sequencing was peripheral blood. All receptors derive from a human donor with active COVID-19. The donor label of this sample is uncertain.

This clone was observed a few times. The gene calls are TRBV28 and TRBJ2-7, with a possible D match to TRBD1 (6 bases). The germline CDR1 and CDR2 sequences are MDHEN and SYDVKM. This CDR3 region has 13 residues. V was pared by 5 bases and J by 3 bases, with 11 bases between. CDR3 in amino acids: CASSSRTDYEQYF. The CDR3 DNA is TGTGCCAGCAGTAGTCGGACAGACTACGAGCAGTACTTC.

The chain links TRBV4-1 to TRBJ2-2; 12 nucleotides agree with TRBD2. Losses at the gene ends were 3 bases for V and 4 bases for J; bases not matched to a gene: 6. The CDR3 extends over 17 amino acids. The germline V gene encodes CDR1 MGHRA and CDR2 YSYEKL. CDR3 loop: CASSHPSSGGVTGELFF. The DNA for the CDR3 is TGCGCCAGCAGCCATCCCTCTAGCGGGGGGGTCACCGGGGAGCTGTTTTTT.

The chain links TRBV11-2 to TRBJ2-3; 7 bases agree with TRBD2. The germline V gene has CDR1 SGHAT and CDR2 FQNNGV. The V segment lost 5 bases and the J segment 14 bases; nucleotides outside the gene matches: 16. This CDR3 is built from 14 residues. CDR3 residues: CASSEVKGLVSAYF. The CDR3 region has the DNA TGTGCCAGCAGCGAGGTGAAAGGACTAGTATCAGCGTATTTT.

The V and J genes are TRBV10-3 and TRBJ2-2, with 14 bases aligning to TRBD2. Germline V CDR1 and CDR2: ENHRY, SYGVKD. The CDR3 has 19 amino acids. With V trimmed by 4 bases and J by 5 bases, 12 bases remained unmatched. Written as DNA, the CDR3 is TGTGCCATCAGTGTCACCGGGACTAGCGGGAGATCAGCGACCGGGGAGCTGTTTTTT. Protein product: CAISVTGTSGRSATGELFF.

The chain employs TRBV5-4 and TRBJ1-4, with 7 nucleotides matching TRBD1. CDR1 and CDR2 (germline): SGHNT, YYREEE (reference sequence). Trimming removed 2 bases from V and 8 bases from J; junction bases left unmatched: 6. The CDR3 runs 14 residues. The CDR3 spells CASSLQGSGEKLFF. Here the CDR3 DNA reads TGTGCCAGCAGCTTACAGGGGAGTGGAGAAAAACTGTTTTTT.

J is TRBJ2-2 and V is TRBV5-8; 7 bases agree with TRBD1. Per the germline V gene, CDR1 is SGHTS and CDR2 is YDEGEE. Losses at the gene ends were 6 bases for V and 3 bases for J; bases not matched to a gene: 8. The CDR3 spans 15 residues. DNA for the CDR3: TGTGCCAGCAACGAGCAGGGGGTGCACACCGGGGAGCTGTTTTTT. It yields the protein CASNEQGVHTGELFF.

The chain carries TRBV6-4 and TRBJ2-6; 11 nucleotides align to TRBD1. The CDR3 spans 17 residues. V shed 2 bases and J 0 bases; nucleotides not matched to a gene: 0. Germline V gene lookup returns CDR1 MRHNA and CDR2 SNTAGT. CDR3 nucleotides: TGTGCCAGCAGTGACGGGACAGGGGGCTCTGGGGCCAACGTCCTGACTTTC. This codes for CASSDGTGGSGANVLTF.

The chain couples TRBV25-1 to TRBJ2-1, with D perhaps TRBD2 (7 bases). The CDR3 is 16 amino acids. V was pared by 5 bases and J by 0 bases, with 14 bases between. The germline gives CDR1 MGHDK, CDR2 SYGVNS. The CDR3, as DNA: TGTGCCAGCAGTAAAGGAGGGGGGGGCTCCTACAATGAGCAGTTCTTC. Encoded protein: CASSKGGGGSYNEQFF.

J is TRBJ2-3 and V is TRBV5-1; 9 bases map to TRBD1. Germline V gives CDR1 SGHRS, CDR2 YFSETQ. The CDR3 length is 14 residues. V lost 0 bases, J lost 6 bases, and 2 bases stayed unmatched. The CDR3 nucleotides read TGCGCCAGCAGCTTGGGGACAGGGGTGGATACGCAGTATTTT. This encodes CASSLGTGVDTQYF.

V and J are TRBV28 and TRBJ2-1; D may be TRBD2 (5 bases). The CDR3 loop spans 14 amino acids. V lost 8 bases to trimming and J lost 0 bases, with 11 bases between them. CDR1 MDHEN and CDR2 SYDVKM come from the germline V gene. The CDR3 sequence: CASYSSGSYNEQFF. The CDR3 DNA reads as TGTGCCAGCTATAGCAGCGGCTCCTACAATGAGCAGTTCTTC. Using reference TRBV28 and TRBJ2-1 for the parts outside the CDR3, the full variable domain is DVKVTQSSRYLVKRTGEKVFLECVQDMDHENMFWYRQDPGLGLRLIYFSYDVKMKEKGDIPEGYSVSREKKERFSLILESASTNQTSMYLCASYSSGSYNEQFFGPGTRLTVL.

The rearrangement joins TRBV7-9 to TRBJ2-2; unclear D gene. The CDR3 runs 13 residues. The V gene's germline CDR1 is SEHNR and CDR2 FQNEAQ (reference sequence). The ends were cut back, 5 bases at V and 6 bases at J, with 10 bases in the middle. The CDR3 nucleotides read TGTGCCAGCAGCCCGCGGTTGGCCGGGGAGCTGTTTTTT. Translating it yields CASSPRLAGELFF.

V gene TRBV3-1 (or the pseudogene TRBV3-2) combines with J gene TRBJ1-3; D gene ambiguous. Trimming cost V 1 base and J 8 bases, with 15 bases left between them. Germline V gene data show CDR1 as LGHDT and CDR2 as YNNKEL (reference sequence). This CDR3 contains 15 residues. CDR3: CASSQGLGGLDTIYF. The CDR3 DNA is TGTGCCAGCAGCCAAGGCTTAGGAGGGTTAGACACCATATATTTT.

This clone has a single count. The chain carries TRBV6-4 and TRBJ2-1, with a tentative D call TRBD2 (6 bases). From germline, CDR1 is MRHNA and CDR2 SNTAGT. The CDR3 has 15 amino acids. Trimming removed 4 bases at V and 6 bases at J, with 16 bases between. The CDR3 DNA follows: TGTGCCAGCAGTGGTTCCCGGGACTTGATCAATGAGCAGTTCTTC. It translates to CASSGSRDLINEQFF.

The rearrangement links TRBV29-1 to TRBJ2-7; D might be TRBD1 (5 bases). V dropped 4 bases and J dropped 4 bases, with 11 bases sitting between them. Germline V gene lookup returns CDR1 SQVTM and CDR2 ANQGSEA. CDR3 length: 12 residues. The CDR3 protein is CSVAQAQYEQYF. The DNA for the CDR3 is TGCAGCGTTGCACAGGCCCAATACGAGCAGTACTTC.

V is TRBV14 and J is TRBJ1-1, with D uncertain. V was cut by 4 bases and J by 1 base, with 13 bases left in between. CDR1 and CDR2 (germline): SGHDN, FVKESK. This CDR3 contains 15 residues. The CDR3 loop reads CASSPISHRNTEAFF. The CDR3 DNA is TGTGCCAGCAGCCCAATATCCCACAGGAACACTGAAGCTTTCTTT.

The CDR3 DNA reads TGTGCCAGCCTCACACCAGGGGGCAGGGGCACTGAAGCTTTCTTT. This encodes CASLTPGGRGTEAFF. The rearrangement joins TRBV28 to TRBJ1-1; 8 nucleotides agree with TRBD1. This CDR3 comprises 15 residues. The junction had 12 bases not matched to a gene; V was cut back by 8 bases and J by 4 bases. CDR1 is MDHEN and CDR2 is SYDVKM in the germline V gene.

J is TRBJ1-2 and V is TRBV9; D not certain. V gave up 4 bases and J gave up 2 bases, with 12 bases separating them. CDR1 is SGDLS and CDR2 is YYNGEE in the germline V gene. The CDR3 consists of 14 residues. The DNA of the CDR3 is TGTGCCAGCAGCACGCCGGAGGAGAACTATGGCTACACCTTC. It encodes CASSTPEENYGYTF. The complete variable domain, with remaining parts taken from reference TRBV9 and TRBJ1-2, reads DSGVTQTPKHLITATGQRVTLRCSPRSGDLSVYWYQQSLDQGLQFLIQYYNGEERAKGNILERFSAQQFPDLHSELNLSSLELGDSALYFCASSTPEENYGYTFGSGTRLTVV.

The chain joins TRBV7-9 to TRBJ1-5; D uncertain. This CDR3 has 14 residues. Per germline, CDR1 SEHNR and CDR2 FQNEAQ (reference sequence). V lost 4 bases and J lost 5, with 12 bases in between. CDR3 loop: CASSSSVGDQPQHF. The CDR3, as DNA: TGTGCCAGCAGCTCATCGGTCGGGGATCAGCCCCAGCATTTT.

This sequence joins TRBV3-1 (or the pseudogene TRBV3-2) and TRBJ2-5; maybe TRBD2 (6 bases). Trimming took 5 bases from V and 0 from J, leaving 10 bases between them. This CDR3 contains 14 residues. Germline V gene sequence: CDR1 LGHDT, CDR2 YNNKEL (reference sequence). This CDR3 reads CASSAQRDQETQYF. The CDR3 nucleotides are TGTGCCAGCAGCGCCCAGCGGGACCAAGAGACCCAGTACTTC.

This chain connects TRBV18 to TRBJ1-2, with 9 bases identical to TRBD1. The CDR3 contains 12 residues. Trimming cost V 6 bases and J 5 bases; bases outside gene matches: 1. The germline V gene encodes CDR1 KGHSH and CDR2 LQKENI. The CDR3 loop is CASSGQGYGYTF. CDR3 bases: TGTGCCAGCTCCGGACAGGGGTATGGCTACACCTTC.

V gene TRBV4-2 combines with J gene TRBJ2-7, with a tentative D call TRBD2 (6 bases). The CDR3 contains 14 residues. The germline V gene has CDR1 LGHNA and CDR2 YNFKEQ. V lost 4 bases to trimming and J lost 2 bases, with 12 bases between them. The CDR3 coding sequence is TGTGCCAGCAGCCGGGACGGGAGTCCCTACGAGCAGTACTTC. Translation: CASSRDGSPYEQYF.

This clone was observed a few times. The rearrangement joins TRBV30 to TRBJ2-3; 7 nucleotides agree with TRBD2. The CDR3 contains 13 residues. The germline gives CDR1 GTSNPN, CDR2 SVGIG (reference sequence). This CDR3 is CALGRGLSSAQYF. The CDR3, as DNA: TGTGCTTTGGGGAGGGGACTTTCGTCTGCGCAGTATTTT.

For the CDR3, the DNA is TGCGCCAGCAGCTTGCCTCCTTACAATGAGCAGTTCTTC. Encoded protein: CASSLPPYNEQFF. The chain has TRBV5-1 and TRBJ2-1; D unclear. The germline V gene has CDR1 SGHRS and CDR2 YFSETQ. This CDR3 has 13 residues. Trimming shortened V by 1 base and J by 4 bases, and 6 bases separated the two germline ends.

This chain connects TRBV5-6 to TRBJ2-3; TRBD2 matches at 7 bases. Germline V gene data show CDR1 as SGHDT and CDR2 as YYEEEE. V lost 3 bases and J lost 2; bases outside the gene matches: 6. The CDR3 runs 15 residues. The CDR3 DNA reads TGTGCCAGCAGCTCCGTAGCGGGTCTCACAGATACGCAGTATTTT. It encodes CASSSVAGLTDTQYF.

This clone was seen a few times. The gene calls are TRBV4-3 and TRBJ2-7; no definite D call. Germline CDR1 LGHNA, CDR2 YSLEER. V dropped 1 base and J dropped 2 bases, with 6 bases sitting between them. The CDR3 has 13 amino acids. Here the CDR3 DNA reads TGCGCCAGCAGCCAAGCACAGACCTACGAGCAGTACTTC. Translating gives CASSQAQTYEQYF.

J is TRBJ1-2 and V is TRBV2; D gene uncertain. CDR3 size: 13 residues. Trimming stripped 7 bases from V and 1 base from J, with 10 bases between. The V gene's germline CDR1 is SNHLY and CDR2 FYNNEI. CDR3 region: CASTQQSNYGYTF. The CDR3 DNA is TGTGCCAGCACCCAACAGAGTAACTATGGCTACACCTTC.

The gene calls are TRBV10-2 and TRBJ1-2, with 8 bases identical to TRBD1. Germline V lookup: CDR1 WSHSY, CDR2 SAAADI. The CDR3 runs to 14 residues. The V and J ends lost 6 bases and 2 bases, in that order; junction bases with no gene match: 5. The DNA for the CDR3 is TGCGCCAGCAGGGGACAGGCGAAAAACTATGGCTACACCTTC. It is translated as CASRGQAKNYGYTF.